The source of this TCR beta chain is a study of T-cell reconstitution after alpha-beta-depleted transplantation in children (dated by TCRdb to 2016 to 2017). For context, the study as a whole: Using TCR repertoire profiling, the study followed T-cell immune reconstitution in a quantitative way in children after TCRalphabeta/CD19-depleted allogeneic hematopoietic cell transplantation.

According to the study, the label for this sample's treatment or condition signals: allogeneic hematopoietic cell transplantation with graft depleted of TCRalphabeta T cells and CD19 B cells. Transplant recipients were children who received TCRalphabeta/CD19-depleted allogeneic hematopoietic cell grafts. This clonotype was counted between two and nine times. The antigen this receptor binds is unknown. Base qualities are not at hand, and no much larger clone is one base apart. Trimming takes 4 bases off V and 7 bases off J; junction bases not matched to a gene: 8. From cysteine to phenylalanine, the CDR3 is 14 amino acids long. The sequence is cut down to CDR3 DNA, 42 bases in frame from base 1. Study-level results and caveats: Over subsequent months, a decline in hyperexpanded clone frequencies was noted, and after one year, T-cell counts and TCRbeta diversity were mostly ascribed to newly produced T cells. In some patients, high TCRbeta diversity at day 60 was attributed to recipient T cells and intrathymic progenitors that had survived conditioning. Apparently early alphabetaT-cell count recovery about two months after transplant reportedly relied on only several hundred rapidly expanded clones derived from non-depleted graft cells.

The library was generated by PCR. The sequencing machine was an Illumina HiSeq 2500. TCR libraries were prepared with molecular barcoding, using unique molecular identifiers to normalize TCRbeta repertoire quantification. The public reads were reanalyzed by TCRdb: fastp trimming at Q25, MiXCR alignment, in-frame beta chains only. Each CDR3 protein appears once, grouped with its most common genes and DNA. The sample table holds about 58,000 distinct CDR3 sequences, of which approximately 43% were seen once. The top ten clonotypes cover nearly 98% of the sample. This TCR was recovered from a male patient under 18 who had a stem cell transplant for acute lymphoblastic leukemia, so the T cells may come from the graft donor. Recombination linked TRBV12-3 or TRBV12-4 to TRBJ2-7; 9 of the junction bases match TRBD1. This sample comprised PBMCs, mostly from graft donor cells, obtained 360 days after TCRalphabeta/CD19-depleted stem cell transplant. The DNA sequence is as follows: TGTGCCAGCAGTTCCGGGACAGGGCTGTGGGAGCAGTACTTC. This gives the protein CASSSGTGLWEQYF.